A single sample gave rise to the 14 T cell receptor beta chains below, sequenced in a study of Graves' ophthalmopathy and Graves' hyperthyroidism. Amplifying from RNA transcripts, the study obtained TCR beta CDR3 regions. Second-round multiplex PCR came after a first-round RT-PCR that employed HTBI primers. TCRdb recomputed calls from the multiplex PCR reads with MiXCR, one row per CDR3 protein. The data show over a million distinct CDR3 sequences, approximately 35% seen once. The sequenced material came from peripheral blood or thyroid tissue (not recorded which). These receptor sequences come from an adult man with Graves' hyperthyroidism.

This clonotype was seen many times. The chain links TRBV7-9 to TRBJ2-2; a weak D match, TRBD1 (6 bases). The CDR3 spans 14 residues. In germline, CDR1 is SEHNR, CDR2 FQNEAQ (reference sequence). Trimming left V 5 bases short and J 3 bases short, with 10 bases between. The CDR3 nucleotides are TGTGCCAGCAGCAAAACAGGGTACACCGGGGAGCTGTTTTTT. It specifies CASSKTGYTGELFF. The entire variable domain, with the rest obtained from reference TRBV7-9 and TRBJ2-2, is as follows: DTGVSQNPRHKITKRGQNVTFRCDPISEHNRLYWYRQTLGQGPEFLTYFQNEAQLEKSRLLSDRFSAERPKGSFSTLEIQRTEQGDSAMYLCASSKTGYTGELFFGEGSRLTVL.

This clonotype was recorded at least ten times. The gene calls are TRBV10-2 and TRBJ1-1; D perhaps matches TRBD1 (6 bases). In germline, CDR1 is WSHSY, CDR2 SAAADI. V gave up 8 bases and J gave up 4 bases, with 8 bases separating them. CDR3 size: 11 residues. The CDR3 reads CASGGGTEAFF. The CDR3 nucleotides read TGCGCCAGCGGAGGGGGCACTGAAGCTTTCTTT.

For this clonotype: A much larger clonotype is one base distant, so this may be a read error. The rearrangement links TRBV20-1 to TRBJ2-7, with D possibly TRBD2 on 5 matching bases. This CDR3 has 16 amino acids. Trimming removed 1 base from V and 3 bases from J, with 19 bases in between. In germline, CDR1 is DFQATT, CDR2 SNEGSKA (reference sequence). The CDR3 loop reads CSARGLVRGTVYEQYF. CDR3 DNA: TGCAGTGCTAGAGGCCTCGTCCGGGGAACTGTCTACGAGCAGTACTTC.

This clonotype appeared many times. The chain is built from TRBV7-9 and TRBJ2-7; no clear D. The CDR3 is made up of 15 amino acids. Trimming took 5 bases from V and 1 from J, leaving 15 bases between them. CDR1 and CDR2 (germline): SEHNR, FQNEAQ (reference sequence). The CDR3 DNA sequence: TGTGCCAGCAGCCATGGGCGGATCTCGTCCTACGAGCAGTACTTC. The encoded protein is CASSHGRISSYEQYF.

Comments on this clonotype: A single base separates this from a much larger clone, so it may be a read error. The rearrangement links TRBV5-1 to TRBJ1-1, with D tentatively TRBD1 (5 bases). Between the trimmed V and J ends, which lost 7 bases and 3 bases, there was a span of 19 bases. Germline CDR1 SGHRS, CDR2 YFSETQ. The CDR3 contains 15 residues. The CDR3 loop is CASGKEGQGDTEAFF. CDR3 DNA: TGCGCCAGCGGCAAAGAAGGCCAGGGAGACACTGAAGCTTTCTTT.

The V call is TRBV14, the J call TRBJ2-7, with 9 bases lining up with TRBD1. Germline CDR1 SGHDN, CDR2 FVKESK. This CDR3 spans 15 amino acids. V was clipped by 6 bases and J by 7 bases; unmatched bases: 13. The CDR3 bases are TGTGCCAGCAGGCCAAAAGGGGACAGGGCTCGGGAGCAGTACTTC. Protein: CASRPKGDRAREQYF.

This chain links TRBV29-1 with TRBJ2-6, with a tentative D call TRBD1 (5 bases). Trimming took 5 bases from V and 10 from J, leaving 9 bases between them. CDR1 is SQVTM and CDR2 is ANQGSEA in the germline V gene. The CDR3 is 11 residues long. CDR3 in DNA: TGCAGCGTTACCAGGGTTAACGTCCTGACTTTC. Its translation: CSVTRVNVLTF. Combining the CDR3 with reference TRBV29-1 and TRBJ2-6 gives the whole variable domain SAVISQKPSRDICQRGTSLTIQCQVDSQVTMMFWYRQQPGQSLTLIATANQGSEATYESGFVIDKFPISRPNLTFSTLTVSNMSPEDSSIYLCSVTRVNVLTFGAGSRLTVL.

This chain links TRBV9 with TRBJ2-7; TRBD1 agrees at 7 bases. Germline V gives CDR1 SGDLS, CDR2 YYNGEE. V lost 3 bases, J lost 3 bases, and 6 bases stayed unmatched. This CDR3 spans 14 amino acids. CDR3 region: CASSATPGGYEQYF. In DNA form, the CDR3 reads TGTGCCAGCAGCGCGACCCCAGGGGGCTACGAGCAGTACTTC.

In the case of this clonotype: A much larger clonotype is one base distant, so this may be a read error. The CDR3 DNA reads as TGTGCCAGTAGTATCCCCCTCTGGGACAGGCGTGAAGAGACCCAGTACTTC. It is translated as CASSIPLWDRREETQYF. The V call is TRBV19, the J call TRBJ2-5; 8 nucleotides line up with TRBD1. J was trimmed by 3 bases and V by 3 bases; bases with no gene match: 12. Per the germline V gene, CDR1 is LNHDA and CDR2 is SQIVND (reference sequence). This CDR3 comprises 17 residues.

The chain combines TRBV29-1 with TRBJ1-5; 8 bases line up with TRBD1. The CDR3 has 12 amino acids. The germline V gene has CDR1 SQVTM and CDR2 ANQGSEA. J gave up 11 bases and V 5 bases, and 8 bases lay outside the gene matches. The CDR3 DNA is TGCAGCGTTTTGACAGGGGTCCAGGCCCAGCATTTT. It yields the protein CSVLTGVQAQHF.

There are a few counts of this clonotype. This CDR3 is missing its conserved last phenylalanine or tryptophan, likely due to a read error. The DNA is left out, because the CDR3 cannot be placed on it with certainty; the CDR3 is given as TCRdb lists it. The J gene is TRBJ2-5, the V gene TRBV20-1; the table calls TRBD2, which could not be checked here. With termini counted, the CDR3 has 13 amino acids. Germline CDR1 is DFQATT and CDR2 is SNEGSKA (reference sequence). This CDR3 is CSALEDYGYTFGS.

The chain links TRBV9 to TRBJ2-3; perhaps TRBD2 as D (5 bases). With 1 base removed from V and 0 bases from J, the gap between germline ends came to 6 bases. The CDR3 length is 14 residues. Germline V CDR1 and CDR2: SGDLS, YYNGEE. The CDR3 DNA reads TGTGCCAGCAGCGTAACTAGGAGCACAGATACGCAGTATTTT. Translated, it gives CASSVTRSTDTQYF.

This clonotype was found a few times. V and J are TRBV20-1 and TRBJ2-7; no clear D gene. Germline CDR1 DFQATT, CDR2 SNEGSKA (reference sequence). The CDR3 totals 15 residues. With 1 base removed from V and 1 base from J, the gap between germline ends came to 14 bases. The CDR3 nucleotides read TGCAGTGCTAGAGCACCCATCCGGTCTTCCTACGAGCAGTACTTC. Its translation: CSARAPIRSSYEQYF.

This clonotype was detected a few times. V gene TRBV28 combines with J gene TRBJ1-1; TRBD1 is a possible D gene (5 bases). The CDR3 is 10 residues long. CDR1 MDHEN and CDR2 SYDVKM come from the germline V gene. Trimming pared 10 bases from V and 7 bases from J, leaving 10 bases between. CDR3 amino acids: CATVGVEAFF. CDR3 DNA sequence: TGTGCCACGGTGGGGGTTGAAGCTTTCTTT.